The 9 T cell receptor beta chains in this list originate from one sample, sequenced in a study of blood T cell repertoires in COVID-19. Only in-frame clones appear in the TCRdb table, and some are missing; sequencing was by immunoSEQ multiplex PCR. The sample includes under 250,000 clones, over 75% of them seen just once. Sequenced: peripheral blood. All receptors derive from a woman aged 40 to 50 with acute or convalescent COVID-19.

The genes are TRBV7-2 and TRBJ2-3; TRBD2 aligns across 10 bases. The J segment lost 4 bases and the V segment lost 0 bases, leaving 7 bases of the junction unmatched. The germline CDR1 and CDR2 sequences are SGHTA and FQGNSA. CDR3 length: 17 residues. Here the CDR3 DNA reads TGTGCCAGCAGCTTAGCGGTAGCGGGGGGATTCGCAGATACGCAGTATTTT. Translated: CASSLAVAGGFADTQYF.

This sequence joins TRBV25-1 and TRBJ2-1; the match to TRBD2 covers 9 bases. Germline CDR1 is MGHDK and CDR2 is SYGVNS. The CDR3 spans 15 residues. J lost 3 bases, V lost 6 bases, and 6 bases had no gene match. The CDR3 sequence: CASRPDSGSYNEQFF. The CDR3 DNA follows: TGTGCCAGCAGGCCCGATAGCGGGAGCTACAATGAGCAGTTCTTC. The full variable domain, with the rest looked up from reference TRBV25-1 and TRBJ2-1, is EADIYQTPRYLVIGTGKKITLECSQTMGHDKMYWYQQDPGMELHLIHYSYGVNSTEKGDLSSESTVSRIRTEHFPLTLESARPSHTSQYLCASRPDSGSYNEQFFGPGTRLTVL.

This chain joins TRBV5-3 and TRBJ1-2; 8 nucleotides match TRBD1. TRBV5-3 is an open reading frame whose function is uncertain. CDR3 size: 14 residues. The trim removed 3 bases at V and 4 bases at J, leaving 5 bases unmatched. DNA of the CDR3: TGTGCCAGAAGCTCTCCGGACAGGGCCTATGGCTACACCTTC. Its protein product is CARSSPDRAYGYTF.

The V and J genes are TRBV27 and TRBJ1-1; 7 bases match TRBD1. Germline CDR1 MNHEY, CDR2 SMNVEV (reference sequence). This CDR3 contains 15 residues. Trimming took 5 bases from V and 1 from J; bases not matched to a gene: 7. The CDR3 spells CASSPSRGSNTEAFF. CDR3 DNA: TGTGCCAGCAGTCCCTCCAGGGGGTCGAACACTGAAGCTTTCTTT.

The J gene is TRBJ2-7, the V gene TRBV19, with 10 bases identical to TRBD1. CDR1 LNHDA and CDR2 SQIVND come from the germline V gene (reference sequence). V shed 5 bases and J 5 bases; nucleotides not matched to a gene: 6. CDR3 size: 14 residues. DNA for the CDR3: TGTGCCAGTAGTCTCCGGGACAGGGGTGACGAGCAGTACGTC. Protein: CASSLRDRGDEQYV.

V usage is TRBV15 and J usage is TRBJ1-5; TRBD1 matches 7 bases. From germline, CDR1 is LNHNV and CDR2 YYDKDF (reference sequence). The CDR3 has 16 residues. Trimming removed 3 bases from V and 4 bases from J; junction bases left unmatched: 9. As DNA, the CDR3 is TGTGCCACCAGCAGGTACGGGACAGCCTTTAATCAGCCCCAGCATTTT. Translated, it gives CATSRYGTAFNQPQHF.

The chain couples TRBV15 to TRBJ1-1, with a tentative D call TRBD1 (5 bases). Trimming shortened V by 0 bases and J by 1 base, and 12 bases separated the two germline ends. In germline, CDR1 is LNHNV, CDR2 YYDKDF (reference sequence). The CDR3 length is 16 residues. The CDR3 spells CATSRDLGGRNTEAFF. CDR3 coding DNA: TGTGCCACCAGCAGAGATTTGGGGGGGAGGAACACTGAAGCTTTCTTT.

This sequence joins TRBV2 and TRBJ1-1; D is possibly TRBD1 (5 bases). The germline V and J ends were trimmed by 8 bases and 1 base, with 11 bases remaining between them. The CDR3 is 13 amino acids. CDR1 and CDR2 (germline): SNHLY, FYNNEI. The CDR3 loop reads CASPGRGNTEAFF. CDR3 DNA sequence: TGTGCCAGCCCGGGGAGGGGGAACACTGAAGCTTTCTTT.

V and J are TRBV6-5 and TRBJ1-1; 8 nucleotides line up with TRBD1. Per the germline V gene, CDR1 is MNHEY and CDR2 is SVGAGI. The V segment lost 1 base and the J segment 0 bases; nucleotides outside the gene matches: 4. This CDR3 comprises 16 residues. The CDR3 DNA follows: TGTGCCAGCAGTTACTATCAGGGGGCCATGAACACTGAAGCTTTCTTT. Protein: CASSYYQGAMNTEAFF.